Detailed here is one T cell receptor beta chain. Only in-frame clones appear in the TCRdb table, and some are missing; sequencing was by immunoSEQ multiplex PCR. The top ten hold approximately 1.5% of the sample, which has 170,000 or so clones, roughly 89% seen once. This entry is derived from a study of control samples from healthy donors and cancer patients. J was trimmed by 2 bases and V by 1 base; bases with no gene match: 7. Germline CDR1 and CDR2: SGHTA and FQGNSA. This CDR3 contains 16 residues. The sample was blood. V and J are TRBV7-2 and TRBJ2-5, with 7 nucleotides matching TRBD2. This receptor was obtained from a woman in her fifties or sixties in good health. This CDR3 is CASSLDRAGPQETQYF. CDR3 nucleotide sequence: TGTGCCAGCAGCTTAGACCGAGCGGGGCCTCAAGAGACCCAGTACTTC.